This T cell receptor (beta chain) was sequenced in a study of control samples from healthy donors and cancer patients. Generated by immunoSEQ multiplex PCR, the TCRdb table keeps only in-frame clones and is missing some. In the table there are approximately 170,000 clones, 80% to 95% of which are singletons. The sequence was obtained from a woman in her fifties or sixties in good health. The sample taken for sequencing was blood.

CDR3 DNA sequence: TGTGCCAGCAGCGATACGGGACAGGGCACCACTGAAGCTTTCTTT. Translated, it gives CASSDTGQGTTEAFF. V gene TRBV7-2 combines with J gene TRBJ1-1; 9 bases match TRBD1. The CDR3 totals 15 residues. J was trimmed by 4 bases and V by 5 bases; bases with no gene match: 8. CDR1 is SGHTA and CDR2 is FQGNSA in the germline V gene.